One and the same sample provided the 21 T cell receptor beta chains below, sequenced in a study of monozygotic twins with inflammatory bowel disease. TCRdb re-called the 5' RACE reads and shows each CDR3 protein once, DNA omitted. This repertoire comprises roughly 170,000 distinct CDR3 sequences; its ten largest clones make up less than 7.5%. The specimen was blood. These receptors were collected from a human donor with ulcerative colitis or Crohn's disease, or a healthy co-twin of an affected twin (not recorded which).

The rearrangement joins TRBV19 to TRBJ2-3; TCRdb selects TRBD1, and the lack of DNA leaves this call unchecked. The CDR3 is 15 amino acids. Germline CDR1 LNHDA, CDR2 SQIVND (reference sequence). The CDR3 protein is CASSIGPLATDTQYF.

The chain employs TRBV7-9 and TRBJ2-1. This CDR3 is built from 12 residues. Germline assignment: CDR1 SEHNR and CDR2 FQNEAQ (reference sequence). This CDR3 is CASSRQPRPEFF.

V is TRBV12-3 or TRBV12-4 and J is TRBJ2-7; TCRdb's D gene call, TRBD1, goes unchecked for lack of DNA. This CDR3 spans 15 amino acids. The chain's CDR3 is CASSLGVGAGYEQYF.

The rearrangement links TRBV3-1 to TRBJ2-7; the TRBD1 assignment by TCRdb is unverifiable without DNA. CDR1 and CDR2 (germline): LGHDT, YNNKEL (reference sequence). CDR3 length: 13 amino acids. This CDR3 is CASRNSGTREQYF.

CDR3 sequence reads: CATQSSGNTIYF. The V gene is TRBV10-3, the J gene TRBJ1-3. The germline CDR1 and CDR2 sequences are ENHRY and SYGVKD. This CDR3 region has 12 residues.

The chain joins TRBV2 to TRBJ1-5; TCRdb's D call, TRBD1, is unchecked because there is no DNA. Per germline, CDR1 SNHLY and CDR2 FYNNEI. The CDR3 contains 15 residues. CDR3 residues: CASSADRGSNQPQHF.

The chain is built from TRBV11-2 and TRBJ1-2. CDR3 length equals 14 residues. Germline V gene sequence: CDR1 SGHAT, CDR2 FQNNGV. CDR3 loop: CASSLAQSFNGYTF.

V is TRBV6-5 and J is TRBJ2-3. The V gene's germline CDR1 is MNHEY and CDR2 SVGAGI. This CDR3 spans 14 amino acids. CDR3 residues: CASSLGLVSDTQYF.

The chain joins TRBV3-1 to TRBJ1-2; TCRdb outputs TRBD1, but without DNA this stays unchecked. This CDR3 has 13 amino acids. Germline lookup yields CDR1 LGHDT and CDR2 YNNKEL (reference sequence). The CDR3 here is CASSLDRAYGYTF.

The chain carries TRBV20-1 and TRBJ2-3; with no DNA, the TCRdb D assignment of TRBD2 cannot be verified. There are 14 residues in the CDR3. Germline V lookup: CDR1 DFQATT, CDR2 SNEGSKA (reference sequence). The CDR3 loop is CSAPRDSLVDTQYF.

The J gene is TRBJ1-3, the V gene TRBV18. The CDR3 covers 15 residues. The V gene's germline CDR1 is KGHSH and CDR2 LQKENI. The CDR3 spells CASSPGRQPGNTIYF.

This rearrangement joins TRBV5-8 to TRBJ1-3. This CDR3 contains 15 residues. Germline lookup yields CDR1 SGHTS and CDR2 YDEGEE. CDR3 in amino acids: CASSLGQVDGNTIYF.

Here the CDR3 reads CATGVPADTQYF. The chain uses TRBV15 and TRBJ2-3; TCRdb proposes TRBD1, but this gene call is untestable without DNA. Germline CDR1 reads LNHNV; CDR2 reads YYDKDF (reference sequence). The CDR3 runs 12 residues.

This rearrangement joins TRBV10-3 to TRBJ2-5; the D call of TRBD1 rests on TCRdb alone, since no DNA is present to check it. CDR3 length: 15 amino acids. Germline assignment: CDR1 ENHRY and CDR2 SYGVKD. The CDR3 sequence is CAIATDRGAQETQYF.

The J gene is TRBJ2-3, the V gene TRBV5-1; TCRdb gives TRBD1 as the D gene, but with no DNA this cannot be confirmed. This CDR3 spans 13 amino acids. Germline V gene sequence: CDR1 SGHRS, CDR2 YFSETQ. CDR3: CASSTQGSDTQYF. The complete variable domain, with remaining parts taken from reference TRBV5-1 and TRBJ2-3, reads KAGVTQTPRYLIKTRGQQVTLSCSPISGHRSVSWYQQTPGQGLQFLFEYFSETQRNKGNFPGRFSGRQFSNSRSEMNVSTLELGDSALYLCASSTQGSDTQYFGPGTRLTVL.

This rearrangement joins TRBV28 to TRBJ2-4; TCRdb's assignment of TRBD2 cannot be checked, as there is no DNA. CDR1 MDHEN and CDR2 SYDVKM come from the germline V gene. The CDR3 contains 16 residues. CDR3 region: CASSLPSGRGRNMQYF.

V is TRBV29-1 and J is TRBJ2-7; TCRdb outputs TRBD2, but without DNA this stays unchecked. CDR1 and CDR2 from the germline V gene are SQVTM and ANQGSEA. This CDR3 has 15 amino acids. CDR3 sequence: CSVEGGSGSMREQYF.

V usage is TRBV11-3 and J usage is TRBJ1-1; there is no DNA to check the TCRdb D call of TRBD1. In germline, CDR1 is SGHNT, CDR2 YENEEA. This CDR3 comprises 12 residues. CDR3 amino acids: CASSLETGEAFF.

The rearrangement links TRBV29-1 to TRBJ2-3; TCRdb picks TRBD2, but there is no DNA to check that call. Germline-derived CDR1 and CDR2 are SQVTM and ANQGSEA. CDR3 length: 15 residues. CDR3 sequence: CSVEDAGVVTDTQYF.

The chain has TRBV15 and TRBJ1-4; TCRdb proposes TRBD1, but this gene call is untestable without DNA. The CDR3 is made up of 17 amino acids. CDR1 is LNHNV, CDR2 YYDKDF, per germline (reference sequence). The CDR3 sequence: CATSRDPGTPTTEKLFF.

The chain uses TRBV7-9 and TRBJ2-7; TCRdb selects TRBD1, and the lack of DNA leaves this call unchecked. CDR3 length equals 13 residues. Germline CDR1 SEHNR, CDR2 FQNEAQ (reference sequence). This CDR3 reads CASSQDRDYEQYF.